Following are 8 T cell receptor beta chains from one sample sequenced in a study of T cells in Graves' hyperthyroidism and ophthalmopathy. RNA transcripts were the template for amplifying TCR beta CDR3 regions. The primer set for the first-round RT-PCR of the TCR CDR3 was HTBI. TCRdb used MiXCR to reprocess the multiplex PCR reads, holding one entry per CDR3 protein. This sample has 490,000 or so distinct CDR3 sequences, with around a fifth found just once. The material sequenced was blood. These receptor sequences come from a woman between 65 and 79 years old with Graves' ophthalmopathy.

This clonotype was counted at least ten times. The chain couples TRBV7-3 to TRBJ2-3; tentatively, D is TRBD2 (5 bases). The CDR3 spans 16 residues. Trimming shortened V by 5 bases and J by 3 bases, and 18 bases separated the two germline ends. The germline CDR1 and CDR2 sequences are SGHTA and FQGTGA. The CDR3 region has the DNA TGTGCCAGCAGCCCAGGACGTCTAGCTAGTACAGATACGCAGTATTTT. It yields the protein CASSPGRLASTDTQYF.

The V call is TRBV3-1, the J call TRBJ2-7, with D tentatively TRBD1 (6 bases). CDR3 length: 14 residues. Germline V lookup: CDR1 LGHDT, CDR2 YNNKEL (reference sequence). Between the trimmed V and J ends, which lost 5 bases and 4 bases, there was a span of 15 bases. In DNA, the CDR3 is TGTGCCAGCAGCTTTGCAGGGGTCGGTTACGAGCAGTACTTC. Residues: CASSFAGVGYEQYF.

In this sample, this clonotype turned up a few times. The V and J genes are TRBV2 and TRBJ2-3; D is unclear. The CDR3 spans 12 residues. Germline CDR1 is SNHLY and CDR2 is FYNNEI. V gave up 7 bases and J gave up 3 bases, with 8 bases separating them. Here the CDR3 reads CASTRETDTQYF. The CDR3, as DNA: TGTGCCAGCACCAGAGAAACAGATACGCAGTATTTT. The entire variable domain, with the rest obtained from reference TRBV2 and TRBJ2-3, is as follows: EPEVTQTPSHQVTQMGQEVILRCVPISNHLYFYWYRQILGQKVEFLVSFYNNEISEKSEIFDDQFSVERPDGSNFTLKIRSTKLEDSAMYFCASTRETDTQYFGPGTRLTVL.

This chain connects TRBV20-1 to TRBJ1-6, with D hard to call. Germline lookup yields CDR1 DFQATT and CDR2 SNEGSKA (reference sequence). This CDR3 has 13 amino acids. V lost 0 bases and J lost 8, with 8 bases in between. The chain's CDR3 is CSARDPSDSPLHF. The CDR3 coding sequence is TGCAGTGCTAGAGACCCCAGCGATTCACCCCTCCACTTT.

The chain is built from TRBV5-6 and TRBJ2-3, with 9 bases lining up with TRBD1. CDR3 length: 17 residues. V lost 4 bases, J lost 1 base, and 10 bases stayed unmatched. The germline gives CDR1 SGHDT, CDR2 YYEEEE. CDR3 DNA sequence: TGTGCCAGCAGCCTCTCCACAGGGGGCTGGGGCACAGATACGCAGTATTTT. Translating it yields CASSLSTGGWGTDTQYF.

The chain employs TRBV5-1 and TRBJ2-3, with TRBD1 matching 12 bases. This CDR3 spans 17 amino acids. Trimming cost V 3 bases and J 6 bases; bases outside gene matches: 11. Looked up from germline, CDR1 is SGHRS and CDR2 is YFSETQ. CDR3 residues: CASSSPPGQGASDTQYF. The CDR3 coding sequence is TGCGCCAGCAGCTCCCCGCCGGGACAGGGGGCATCGGATACGCAGTATTTT.

There are many counts of this clonotype. This chain connects TRBV9 to TRBJ2-5; TRBD1 aligns across 7 bases. V lost 2 bases and J lost 3; bases outside the gene matches: 7. There are 15 residues in the CDR3. Germline V gene data show CDR1 as SGDLS and CDR2 as YYNGEE. CDR3 sequence reads: CASSVSGTEKETQYF. Here the CDR3 DNA reads TGTGCCAGCAGCGTCTCCGGGACAGAAAAAGAGACCCAGTACTTC.

The CDR3 DNA sequence: TGTGCCAGCAGCTTAGAGACAGGGTTGCACACCGGGGAGCTGTTTTTT. It is translated as CASSLETGLHTGELFF. This sequence joins TRBV11-1 and TRBJ2-2; 7 positions agree with TRBD1. The CDR3 totals 16 residues. Germline CDR1 is SGHAT and CDR2 is FQDESV (reference sequence). V dropped 1 base and J dropped 3; count of bases not matched to a gene: 5.